A single sample gave rise to the 30 T cell receptor beta chains below, sequenced in a study of T cell responses to AZD1222 COVID-19 vaccine. Data came from immunoSEQ multiplex PCR; TCRdb stores just in-frame clones and leaves some out. The profile covers about 90,000 clones, with around 87% appearing a single time and around 10% taken by the ten largest. Sample: peripheral blood, taken 28 days after the second AZD1222 dose. All receptors derive from an adult who received the AZD1222 COVID-19 vaccine.

The rearrangement joins TRBV4-3 to TRBJ2-3, with 8 bases fitting TRBD2. J lost 2 bases, V lost 4 bases, and 8 bases had no gene match. The CDR3 is 16 amino acids. Germline V lookup: CDR1 LGHNA, CDR2 YSLEER. CDR3 residues: CASSPGGAVITDTQYF. Here the CDR3 DNA reads TGCGCCAGCAGCCCCGGGGGGGCGGTGATCACAGATACGCAGTATTTT.

The CDR3 protein is CATTPGYNSPLHF. The CDR3 nucleotides read TGTGCCACCACCCCAGGGTATAATTCACCCCTCCACTTT. The chain recombines TRBV15 with TRBJ1-6; TRBD1 is a possible D gene (5 bases). This CDR3 is 13 amino acids long. Germline V gives CDR1 LNHNV, CDR2 YYDKDF (reference sequence). The ends were cut back, 7 bases at V and 4 bases at J, with 8 bases in the middle.

This rearrangement joins TRBV5-6 to TRBJ1-1; a possible D gene is TRBD1 (6 bases). Per germline, CDR1 SGHDT and CDR2 YYEEEE. V was pared by 4 bases and J by 2 bases, with 9 bases between. The CDR3 is 13 residues long. CDR3 protein: CASSLTGNTEAFF. The CDR3 DNA follows: TGTGCCAGCAGCCTGACAGGAAACACTGAAGCTTTCTTT.

V is TRBV5-1 and J is TRBJ1-6; no reliable D call. CDR1 and CDR2 from the germline V gene are SGHRS and YFSETQ. Trimming cost V 0 bases and J 7 bases, with 17 bases left between them. This CDR3 is built from 17 residues. CDR3 in amino acids: CASSLEAGVGYNSPLHF. DNA for the CDR3: TGCGCCAGCAGCTTGGAGGCTGGTGTAGGGTACAATTCACCCCTCCACTTT. The full variable domain, with the rest looked up from reference TRBV5-1 and TRBJ1-6, is KAGVTQTPRYLIKTRGQQVTLSCSPISGHRSVSWYQQTPGQGLQFLFEYFSETQRNKGNFPGRFSGRQFSNSRSEMNVSTLELGDSALYLCASSLEAGVGYNSPLHFGNGTRLTVT.

V usage is TRBV30 and J usage is TRBJ2-7; D gene uncertain. Trimming pared 0 bases from V and 10 bases from J, leaving 10 bases between. CDR1 and CDR2 (germline): GTSNPN, SVGIG (reference sequence). This CDR3 comprises 11 residues. CDR3 loop: CAWSVGPTQYF. CDR3 nucleotide sequence: TGTGCCTGGAGTGTAGGCCCAACCCAGTACTTC.

The V and J genes are TRBV7-9 and TRBJ1-1; 8 bases line up with TRBD1. Germline CDR1 reads SEHNR; CDR2 reads FQNEAQ (reference sequence). This CDR3 comprises 15 residues. V was clipped by 2 bases and J by 6 bases; unmatched bases: 8. CDR3 region: CASSLSRQGLSEAFF. The CDR3 coding sequence is TGTGCCAGCAGCTTATCACGACAGGGGTTGTCTGAAGCTTTCTTT.

The rearrangement joins TRBV5-1 to TRBJ2-4; 8 bases agree with TRBD1. Germline loops: CDR1 SGHRS, CDR2 YFSETQ. The CDR3 is made up of 15 amino acids. Germline trimming cut 1 base from V and 5 bases from J; bases unmatched to any gene: 5. The CDR3 region is CASSLLGQGENIQYF. CDR3 nucleotide sequence: TGCGCCAGCAGCTTGCTCGGACAGGGTGAAAACATTCAGTACTTC.

The chain couples TRBV6-5 to TRBJ2-3; D is uncertain. V was trimmed by 6 bases and J by 2 bases, leaving 6 bases between them. The CDR3 is 12 residues long. Germline values: CDR1 MNHEY, CDR2 SVGAGI. The DNA of the CDR3 is TGTGCCAGCAGGGGTTCCACAGATACGCAGTATTTT. Translation: CASRGSTDTQYF.

The chain links TRBV9 to TRBJ2-4, with D maybe TRBD2 (7 bases). The CDR3 extends over 17 amino acids. V was shortened by 2 bases and J by 1 base, with 16 bases between the two germline ends. Germline CDR1 is SGDLS and CDR2 is YYNGEE. The CDR3 bases are TGTGCCAGCAGCGTGGGAGGGGGGGCGACCGCCAAAAACATTCAGTACTTC. Its protein product is CASSVGGGATAKNIQYF.

The rearrangement joins TRBV28 to TRBJ1-1, with a tentative D call TRBD1 (5 bases). V was shortened by 6 bases and J by 6 bases, with 14 bases between the two germline ends. Looked up from germline, CDR1 is MDHEN and CDR2 is SYDVKM. CDR3 length equals 13 residues. The CDR3 DNA reads TGTGCCAGCAGCCTATTGGGGGAATCTGAAGCTTTCTTT. It encodes CASSLLGESEAFF.

Comments on this clone: Because the CDR3's place on the DNA is in doubt, the DNA is left out and the CDR3 is given as listed by TCRdb. The rearrangement uses TRBV28 and TRBJ2-7; TRBD2, the table's D call, was not compared with the DNA. Germline V gives CDR1 MDHEN, CDR2 SYDVKM. The CDR3 length is 16 residues, termini included. The CDR3 protein is CASSLNLRAGRYEQYF.

In its sample, this clone was seen once. This chain connects TRBV4-1 to TRBJ2-5; D gene uncertain. The V gene's germline CDR1 is MGHRA and CDR2 YSYEKL. Trimming removed 6 bases at V and 5 bases at J, with 4 bases between. This CDR3 contains 10 residues. CDR3 DNA: TGCGCCAGCAGTGGGGAGACCCAGTACTTC. It translates to CASSGETQYF.

Only one count was recorded for this clone. The chain carries TRBV5-8 and TRBJ2-7; possibly TRBD1 for D (6 bases). This CDR3 is built from 16 residues. CDR1 and CDR2 (germline): SGHTS, YDEGEE. Trimming took 3 bases from V and 2 from J, leaving 18 bases between them. The CDR3 region is CASSWRSPGQPYEQYF. The CDR3 DNA reads as TGTGCCAGCAGCTGGAGGAGTCCCGGACAGCCCTACGAGCAGTACTTC.

The chain links TRBV30 to TRBJ2-7; D uncertain. V lost 1 base to trimming and J lost 9 bases, with 19 bases between them. The CDR3 length is 14 residues. The germline CDR1 and CDR2 sequences are GTSNPN and SVGIG (reference sequence). Here the CDR3 DNA reads TGTGCCTGGAGTGCTCGTACCACCACGTTAGGGCAGTACTTC. It translates to CAWSARTTTLGQYF.

This clone appeared a few times. V is TRBV28 and J is TRBJ1-1, with 8 nucleotides matching TRBD1. Losses at the gene ends were 3 bases for V and 3 bases for J; bases not matched to a gene: 15. The germline CDR1 and CDR2 sequences are MDHEN and SYDVKM. The CDR3 extends over 18 amino acids. CDR3 loop: CASSFGQGRVGPDTEAFF. The CDR3 DNA follows: TGTGCCAGCAGTTTCGGACAGGGACGGGTTGGGCCGGACACTGAAGCTTTCTTT. The full variable domain, with the rest looked up from reference TRBV28 and TRBJ1-1, is DVKVTQSSRYLVKRTGEKVFLECVQDMDHENMFWYRQDPGLGLRLIYFSYDVKMKEKGDIPEGYSVSREKKERFSLILESASTNQTSMYLCASSFGQGRVGPDTEAFFGQGTRLTVV.

The V call is TRBV28, the J call TRBJ1-1; D uncertain. This CDR3 comprises 15 residues. Germline loops: CDR1 MDHEN, CDR2 SYDVKM. Trimming took off 5 bases at V and 0 bases at J, with 13 bases between the two ends. The CDR3 region is CASSLFRNMNTEAFF. The CDR3 DNA reads as TGTGCCAGCAGTCTTTTCAGGAATATGAACACTGAAGCTTTCTTT.

This clone was recorded a few times. The chain combines TRBV3-1 (or the pseudogene TRBV3-2) with TRBJ2-7; 7 nucleotides align to TRBD1. V was clipped by 8 bases and J by 5 bases; unmatched bases: 9. Germline CDR1 and CDR2: LGHDT and YNNKEL (reference sequence). The CDR3 extends over 13 amino acids. CDR3 in DNA: TGTGCCAGCGAAGGGGGCTCTCGGAACGAGCAGTACTTC. Translated, it gives CASEGGSRNEQYF.

CDR3 nucleotide sequence: TGTGCCAGCAGCAAAACGGTGCCGAACACTGAAGCTTTCTTT. The encoded protein is CASSKTVPNTEAFF. J is TRBJ1-1 and V is TRBV21-1. TRBV21-1 is a listed pseudogene. This CDR3 has 14 residues.

The V call is TRBV5-6, the J call TRBJ2-7; 9 positions agree with TRBD2. The junction had 9 bases not matched to a gene; V was cut back by 2 bases and J by 6 bases. This CDR3 is built from 15 residues. From germline, CDR1 is SGHDT and CDR2 YYEEEE. For the CDR3, the DNA is TGTGCCAGCAGCTTAACTAGCGGGCCTTGGGGCGAGCAGTACTTC. Translated: CASSLTSGPWGEQYF.

The V call is TRBV27, the J call TRBJ2-1, with D maybe TRBD2 (6 bases). V was clipped by 5 bases and J by 1 base, with 15 bases between them. The germline gives CDR1 MNHEY, CDR2 SMNVEV (reference sequence). The CDR3 runs 16 residues. This chain's CDR3 is CASSGLLAESYNEQFF. The CDR3 nucleotides read TGTGCCAGCAGTGGGCTACTAGCAGAATCCTACAATGAGCAGTTCTTC.

The chain has TRBV19 and TRBJ1-2; D is uncertain. CDR3 length equals 14 residues. The germline V gene has CDR1 LNHDA and CDR2 SQIVND (reference sequence). Trimming took off 7 bases at V and 3 bases at J, with 15 bases between the two ends. CDR3 bases: TGTGCCAGTACCGATGTATGGGGTGACTATGGCTACACCTTC. It specifies CASTDVWGDYGYTF.

CDR3 in DNA: TGCGCCAGCAGCTTGGGGCGCTCTGGAAACACCATATATTTT. This gives the protein CASSLGRSGNTIYF. The J gene is TRBJ1-3, the V gene TRBV5-1, with D unclear. The length of the CDR3 is 14 residues. Germline values: CDR1 SGHRS, CDR2 YFSETQ. Trimming took 0 bases from V and 0 from J, leaving 4 bases between them.

V and J are TRBV5-6 and TRBJ2-5; 7 bases are shared with TRBD2. The CDR3 contains 15 residues. V was pared by 3 bases and J by 5 bases, with 10 bases of the junction left unmatched. Germline V gene lookup returns CDR1 SGHDT and CDR2 YYEEEE. CDR3 bases: TGTGCCAGCAGCTCCAGCGGGATGGGAGGGGAGACCCAGTACTTC. Protein sequence: CASSSSGMGGETQYF.

This chain uses TRBV7-3 with TRBJ2-6, with 10 positions matching TRBD1. The ends lost 5 bases at V and 0 bases at J; junction bases unmatched: 1. This CDR3 is built from 16 residues. CDR1 and CDR2 (germline): SGHTA, FQGTGA. CDR3 sequence (DNA): TGTGCCAGCAGCGACAGGGGGCTCTCTGGGGCCAACGTCCTGACTTTC. It codes for CASSDRGLSGANVLTF.

This rearrangement joins TRBV10-3 to TRBJ1-2; possibly TRBD1 for D (6 bases). This CDR3 is built from 13 residues. Germline loops: CDR1 ENHRY, CDR2 SYGVKD. The V end was cut by 5 bases, the J end by 7 bases, with 14 bases between. The CDR3 coding sequence is TGTGCCATCAGTACAGGGTACGAGGGTGGCTACACCTTC. Residues: CAISTGYEGGYTF.

The genes are TRBV7-3 and TRBJ2-3; D is unresolved. The CDR3 is made up of 14 amino acids. V lost 5 bases to trimming and J lost 2 bases, with 11 bases between them. Germline V lookup: CDR1 SGHTA, CDR2 FQGTGA. The CDR3 sequence is CASSPDRSTDTQYF. In DNA, the CDR3 is TGTGCCAGCAGCCCCGATCGATCCACAGATACGCAGTATTTT.

The rearrangement links TRBV7-6 to TRBJ2-2; 7 bases agree with TRBD1. V trimming: 1 base; J trimming: 2 bases; junction bases outside the gene matches: 1. This CDR3 contains 15 residues. Germline V lookup: CDR1 SGHVS, CDR2 FNYEAQ. CDR3 sequence: CASSLGTGNTGELFF. The CDR3 nucleotides read TGTGCCAGCAGCTTAGGGACAGGAAACACCGGGGAGCTGTTTTTT.

The chain uses TRBV6-5 and TRBJ1-2; no reliable D call. This CDR3 has 10 residues. The V end was cut by 8 bases, the J end by 6 bases, with 7 bases between. The germline gives CDR1 MNHEY, CDR2 SVGAGI. In DNA form, the CDR3 reads TGTGCCAGCGTGGGTAATGGCTACACCTTC. Its translation: CASVGNGYTF.

V and J are TRBV5-5 and TRBJ2-2; no reliable D call. The CDR3 extends over 14 amino acids. Germline V CDR1 and CDR2: SGHKS, YYEKEE (reference sequence). Deletions cut 2 bases from V and 4 bases from J, with 9 bases between. DNA for the CDR3: TGTGCCAGCAGCTTCGGCAGCATCACCGGGGAGCTGTTTTTT. This encodes CASSFGSITGELFF.

Points on this clone: The junction and the germline gene differ at one end; a read error may be behind it. The V call is TRBV2, the J call TRBJ1-2; D call uncertain. Germline CDR1 is SNHLY and CDR2 is FYNNEI. The CDR3 totals 17 residues. CDR3 nucleotides: TGTGCCAGCAGCGAAGCCCACGACCCAGTACAACCTTACGGCTACACCTTC. Translating it yields CASSEAHDPVQPYGYTF.